A single sample gave rise to the 6 T cell receptor beta chains below, sequenced in a study of T cell repertoires in cytomegalovirus infection. TCRdb reanalysed the reads using MiXCR and keeps one entry per CDR3 protein. The top ten hold 10% of the sample, which has 480,000 or so distinct CDR3 sequences, around 11% seen once. Sample: PBMCs. The source of these receptors is a human donor in good health (CMV status not recorded). Some clones in this sample may be carry-over from other donors' samples.

This clonotype was picked up many times. V gene TRBV12-3 or TRBV12-4 combines with J gene TRBJ1-5; D is perhaps TRBD1 (6 bases). V gave up 6 bases and J gave up 1 base, with 10 bases separating them. The CDR3 runs 14 residues. The CDR3 DNA follows: TGTGCCAGCAGAGTGGGACAAAGCAATCAGCCCCAGCATTTT. This gives the protein CASRVGQSNQPQHF.

This clonotype appeared many times. The chain is built from TRBV6-1 and TRBJ2-3; 7 bases map to TRBD1. The CDR3 spans 14 residues. Germline V gene lookup returns CDR1 MNHNS and CDR2 SASEGT. V trimming: 10 bases; J trimming: 1 base; junction bases outside the gene matches: 8. This CDR3 reads CATRDSLRTDTQYF. The CDR3 region has the DNA TGTGCCACCCGGGACAGCCTACGCACAGATACGCAGTATTTT.

This clonotype was picked up many times. The J gene is TRBJ1-1, the V gene TRBV7-8; D is undetermined. CDR3 length equals 12 residues. CDR1 SGHVS and CDR2 FQNEAQ come from the germline V gene. The germline V and J ends were trimmed by 1 base and 7 bases, with 7 bases remaining between them. Here the CDR3 DNA reads TGTGCCAGCAGCTTAGGAGGGCTTGAAGCTTTCTTT. As protein: CASSLGGLEAFF. The whole variable domain, remainder taken from reference TRBV7-8 and TRBJ1-1, is GAGVSQSPRYKVAKRGQDVALRCDPISGHVSLFWYQQALGQGPEFLTYFQNEAQLDKSGLPSDRFFAERPEGSVSTLKIQRTQQEDSAVYLCASSLGGLEAFFGQGTRLTVV.

In this sample, this clonotype turned up many times. V and J are TRBV28 and TRBJ2-7; D is unresolved. The CDR3 is 12 amino acids. The V gene lost 5 bases and the J gene lost 4 bases, with 9 bases spanning the gap. Per the germline V gene, CDR1 is MDHEN and CDR2 is SYDVKM. This chain's CDR3 is CASSQKGYEQYF. Written as DNA, the CDR3 is TGTGCCAGCAGTCAAAAGGGTTACGAGCAGTACTTC.

This clonotype came up many times. Here the CDR3 DNA reads TGTGCCAGCAGCCTCCCTCTCAATGAGCAGTTCTTC. Translation gives CASSLPLNEQFF. This sequence joins TRBV7-9 and TRBJ2-1; D not certain. The length of the CDR3 is 12 residues. V lost 5 bases and J lost 6, with 8 bases in between. Germline CDR1 is SEHNR and CDR2 is FQNEAQ (reference sequence). The full variable domain, rest sourced from reference TRBV7-9 and TRBJ2-1, is DTGVSQNPRHKITKRGQNVTFRCDPISEHNRLYWYRQTLGQGPEFLTYFQNEAQLEKSRLLSDRFSAERPKGSFSTLEIQRTEQGDSAMYLCASSLPLNEQFFGPGTRLTVL.

This clonotype was seen only once. The chain employs TRBV29-1 and TRBJ2-5; 11 bases line up with TRBD2. Germline assignment: CDR1 SQVTM and CDR2 ANQGSEA. This CDR3 is built from 11 residues. Unmatched junction bases numbered 7, after V lost 6 bases and J lost 13 bases. This chain's CDR3 is CSVKLAGAVYF. DNA for the CDR3: TGCAGCGTCAAACTAGCGGGGGCCGTGTACTTC. Filled out from reference TRBV29-1 and TRBJ2-5, the complete variable domain reads SAVISQKPSRDICQRGTSLTIQCQVDSQVTMMFWYRQQPGQSLTLIATANQGSEATYESGFVIDKFPISRPNLTFSTLTVSNMSPEDSSIYLCSVKLAGAVYFGPGTRLLVL.